This T cell receptor (beta chain) derives from a study of T cells in Graves' hyperthyroidism and ophthalmopathy (dated by TCRdb to the late 2010s). For context, the study as a whole: Peripheral blood samples were taken at initial diagnosis, before any treatment was given. The 100 discovery patients were divided at random into training and test sets in a 7:3 ratio. In addition, the study compared T-cell repertoires in thyroid tissue and in blood from roughly six Graves' hyperthyroidism patients. To identify TCR V-J signatures that set the groups apart, the researchers used a discovery cohort of 100 patients, made up of approximately 43 with Graves' ophthalmopathy and approximately 57 with stable Graves' hyperthyroidism. Whether ophthalmopathy could be predicted prospectively was tested in an independent validation cohort made up of roughly 19 hyperthyroidism patients plus 17 patients who later progressed to ophthalmopathy. The paper reports TCR Vbeta CDR3 sequencing of some 140 peripheral blood samples: approximately 43 ophthalmopathy, approximately 74 hyperthyroidism and around 17 progressor patients. Once sampling was done, hyperthyroidism patients were given methimazole at a starting dose of 30 mg daily, whereas ophthalmopathy patients were given high-dose intravenous methylprednisolone. What the authors observed across the whole study: Sample size was not statistically predetermined, and blinding of investigators to group allocation was not performed. During validation, the model predicted progression to ophthalmopathy a median of approximately 6 months ahead of onset, with almost 71% sensitivity and 72% to 85% specificity. Blood samples also contained most of the expanded thyroid clonotypes (frequency above 0.001), which suggests that blood repertoires may reflect thyroid immune responses. Ophthalmopathy was separated from stable hyperthyroidism by a 13 V-J signature model, with over 85% sensitivity and 81% to 83% specificity obtained in cross-validation and 80%/75% obtained in testing.

Stable Graves' hyperthyroidism was defined as no progression to ophthalmopathy during 18 months of follow-up. Hyperthyroidism patients were newly diagnosed, had a disease duration of under 2 months, and were aged 18 to 65 years. The study excluded patients with uncontrolled infections, other autoimmune diseases, pregnancy or lactation. Diagnoses relied on clinical symptoms, serum thyroxine and TRAb, thyroid ultrasound and orbital computed tomography. Ficoll-Paque density gradient centrifugation was used to isolate PBMCs from around 10 ml of fresh peripheral blood. Total RNA was extracted using Trizol reagent, and RNA quality was assessed on an Agilent 2100 Bioanalyzer. The TCR beta CDR3 regions were amplified from RNA transcripts. A first-round RT-PCR of the TCR CDR3 used the HTBI primer set with the Qiagen OneStep RT-PCR kit. Libraries were constructed in a second round of multiplex PCR, after which size selection and purification were carried out. The libraries were sequenced on an Illumina HiSeq2000 using paired-end 100 bp reads. As for the original processing: SOAPnuke was used to process the raw data, throwing out any read that contained adapters or uncalled bases, had a mean Phred below 15, or lacked an exact constant-primer or identifier match. COPE v1.2.5 was used to merge high-quality paired reads, and clonotypes were defined as unique nucleotide sequences. MiTCR v1.1 was used to align the clonotypes against IMGT TRBV, TRBD and TRBJ reference segments. The analysis included only V-J combinations with a frequency above 0.0001, which together covered 99% to 99.2% of the repertoires. A TCS score was defined as the ratio between F50 (clonal expansion) and ExV (chaos), using BLOSUM62-based TCRdist between CDR3 peptides within each V-J. Welch's t-statistics and random forest reduced 500 to 650 V-J features to 13, which were used in a naive Bayes classifier (R e1071). Using fastp at Q25 and MiXCR, TCRdb reprocessed the public reads and kept productive beta chains. Each entry merges the rows of one CDR3 protein and shows their most common DNA and genes. TCRdb, not the original authors, processed these V and J calls. This sample holds approximately 610,000 distinct CDR3 sequences; approximately 15% were observed only once. 15% to 20% of the sample comes from the top ten.

Only a few counts were recorded for this clonotype. Its antigen has not been determined. Base-call qualities are not available, and no considerably larger clone is one nucleotide away. The germline V gene (reference sequence) yields GTSNPN for CDR1 and SVGIG for CDR2. The CDR3 numbers 15 residues from cysteine through phenylalanine. Here the CDR3 DNA is all that survives: 45 bases in frame from base 1. Trimming costs V 2 bases and J 2 bases, and their ends lie 16 bases apart. The receptor's source is a woman aged 18-29 years with Graves' hyperthyroidism. Material for sequencing was blood. The V and J segments used are TRBV30 and TRBJ2-7, with TRBD1 tentatively as D gene (5 bases match). The base sequence is TGTGCCTGGAGTAAAGACAGACTGGCAACCTACGAGCAGTACTTC. Protein translation: CAWSKDRLATYEQYF.